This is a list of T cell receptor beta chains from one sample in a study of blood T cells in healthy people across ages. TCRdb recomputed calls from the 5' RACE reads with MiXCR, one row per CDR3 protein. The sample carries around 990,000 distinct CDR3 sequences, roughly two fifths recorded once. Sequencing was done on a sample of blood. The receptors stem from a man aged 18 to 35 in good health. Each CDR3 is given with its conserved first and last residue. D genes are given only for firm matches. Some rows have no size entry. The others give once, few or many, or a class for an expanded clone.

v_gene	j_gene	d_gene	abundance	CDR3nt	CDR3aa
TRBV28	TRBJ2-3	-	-	TGTGCCAGCAGGCTTCCAACAGATACGCAGTATTTT	CASRLPTDTQYF
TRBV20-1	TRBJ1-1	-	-	TGCAGTGCAAGTCATACGGGAGGGGAGGACACTGAAGCTTTCTTT	CSASHTGGEDTEAFF
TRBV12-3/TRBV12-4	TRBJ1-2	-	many	TGTGCCAGCAGTTTAGGGTTGGGGAACTATGGCTACACCTTC	CASSLGLGNYGYTF
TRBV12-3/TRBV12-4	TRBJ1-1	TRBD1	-	TGTGCCAGCAGTTTAGATCAGGGGGCCTACACTGAAGCTTTCTTT	CASSLDQGAYTEAFF
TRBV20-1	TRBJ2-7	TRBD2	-	TGCAGTGCTAGAGATCCGACTAGCGGGTACGACAATGAGCAGTACTTC	CSARDPTSGYDNEQYF
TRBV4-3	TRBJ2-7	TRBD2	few	TGCGCCAGCAGCCGTACCGACCTAGCGGGGGAAGCCTACGAGCAGTACTTC	CASSRTDLAGEAYEQYF
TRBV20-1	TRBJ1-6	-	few	TGCAGTGCTAGCTGGGAGGCTTTTTATAATTCACCCCTCCACTTT	CSASWEAFYNSPLHF
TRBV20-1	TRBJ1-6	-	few	TGCAGTGCCCCAAATGACAGGTCGAGCTCCTATAATTCACCCCTCCACTTT	CSAPNDRSSSYNSPLHF
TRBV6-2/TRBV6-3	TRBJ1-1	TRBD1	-	TGTGCCAGCAGTTACGCCTCCGGACAGGGGAAGGCCACTGAAGCTTTCTTT	CASSYASGQGKATEAFF
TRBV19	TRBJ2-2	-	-	TGTGCCAGTAGTATAGCCACGGATACCGGGGAGCTGTTTTTT	CASSIATDTGELFF
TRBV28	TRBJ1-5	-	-	TGTGCCAGCAGTTTTCTTAGGGGGGGCGGTCAGCCCCAGCATTTT	CASSFLRGGGQPQHF
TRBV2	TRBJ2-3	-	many	TGTGCCAGCAGTGGGGACTCCACAGATACGCAGTATTTT	CASSGDSTDTQYF
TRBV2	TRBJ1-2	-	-	TGTGCCAGCAAATGGGACGCTCTCTATGGCTACACCTTC	CASKWDALYGYTF
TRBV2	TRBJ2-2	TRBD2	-	TGTGCCAGCAGTACGATAGCGGGGGGGCCCACCGGGGAGCTGTTTTTT	CASSTIAGGPTGELFF
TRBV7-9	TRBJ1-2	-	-	TGTGCCAGCAGCTTAAAGGGACTGAACCCTTATGGCTACACCTTC	CASSLKGLNPYGYTF
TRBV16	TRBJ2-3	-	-	TGTGCCAGCAGCCATATTGTAGAGGGAAAGACAGATACGCAGTATTTT	CASSHIVEGKTDTQYF